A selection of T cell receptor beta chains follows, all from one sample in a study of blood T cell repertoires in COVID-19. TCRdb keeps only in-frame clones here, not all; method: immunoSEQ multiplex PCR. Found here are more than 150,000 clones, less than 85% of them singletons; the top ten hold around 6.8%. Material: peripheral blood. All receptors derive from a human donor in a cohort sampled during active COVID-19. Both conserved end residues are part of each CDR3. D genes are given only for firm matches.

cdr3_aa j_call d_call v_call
CASSLDSGETQYF TRBJ2-5 - TRBV5-6
CASSSTGVEYF TRBJ2-7 TRBD1 TRBV5-4
CATTGGNTGELFF TRBJ2-2 TRBD1 TRBV2
CASRGGVNEKLFF TRBJ1-4 - TRBV2
CASEDRGNYGYTF TRBJ1-2 TRBD1 TRBV7-9
CASWGQAANEKLFF TRBJ1-4 - TRBV19
CASSPDRVSYGYTF TRBJ1-2 TRBD1 TRBV18
CAWSSGRMNYGYTF TRBJ1-2 - TRBV30
CAWSGGATDTQYF TRBJ2-3 - TRBV30
CSASSLAGGNTQYF TRBJ2-3 TRBD2 TRBV20-1
CASSPGAGDKLFF TRBJ1-4 - TRBV5-1
CATSWRYRGRQPQHF TRBJ1-5 TRBD1 TRBV24-1
CASSFSGAVGNVLTF TRBJ2-6 - TRBV11-2
CASSLDSGYNQPQHF TRBJ1-5 - TRBV5-1
CASTPNPTAQETQYF TRBJ2-5 - TRBV11-2
CASSLTGYEQYF TRBJ2-7 - TRBV10-2
CASGEFQDTEAFF TRBJ1-1 - TRBV19
CASSFRQGVNYGYTF TRBJ1-2 TRBD1 TRBV13
CASSYGANQPQHF TRBJ1-5 - TRBV6-5
CASSPRQGESSGNTIYF TRBJ1-3 TRBD1 TRBV7-6
CASRGQGYGYTF TRBJ1-2 TRBD1 TRBV6-5
CASSPDRGSGNTIYF TRBJ1-3 TRBD1 TRBV19
CASSTTGQGNWDNQPQHF TRBJ1-5 TRBD1 TRBV19
CASSLTGATDTQYF TRBJ2-3 TRBD1 TRBV11-3
CASSSRGAMNTEAFF TRBJ1-1 TRBD1 TRBV5-4
CASSVVAEANSPLHF TRBJ1-6 - TRBV9
CSALGDRLSMNTEAFF TRBJ1-1 TRBD1 TRBV29-1
CASSLVAGTGNTIYF TRBJ1-3 - TRBV11-2